A selection of T cell receptor beta chains follows, all from one sample in a study of OX40 agonist ivuxolimab in advanced cancers. Profiled with immunoSEQ multiplex PCR; TCRdb holds only in-frame clones, not every one. The sample consists of about 46,000 clones, approximately 88% of them appearing once. The sample here was CD4+ or CD8+ T cells sorted from blood, taken in a trial of the OX40 agonist ivuxolimab. These receptors were obtained from an adult with an advanced solid tumor such as melanoma, head and neck, liver or kidney cancer. Both conserved end residues are part of each CDR3. D genes are given only for firm matches. Clone size appears in some rows only: once, few, many, or a class for an expanded clone.

D gene	clone size	V gene	J gene	CDR3 protein	CDR3 DNA
.	.	TRBV23-1	TRBJ2-1	CASSQSKKPGHYNEQFF	TGCGCCAGCAGTCAATCGAAGAAACCGGGCCACTACAATGAGCAGTTCTTC
.	.	TRBV5-4	TRBJ1-2	CASSHRGRADYGYTF	TGCGCCAGCAGCCACCGAGGGAGGGCTGACTATGGCTACACCTTC
.	.	TRBV11-2	TRBJ2-5	CASSLYVGASVQETQYF	TGTGCCAGCAGCTTATACGTGGGGGCTAGCGTCCAAGAGACCCAGTACTTC
.	.	TRBV27	TRBJ1-1	CASSALGGSTEAFF	TGTGCCAGCAGTGCCTTAGGGGGGAGCACTGAAGCTTTCTTT
TRBD2	.	TRBV4-2	TRBJ2-1	CASSLPGGTSARNEQFF	TGTGCCAGCAGCCTCCCCGGTGGGACTAGCGCTAGGAATGAGCAGTTCTTC
.	.	TRBV4-1	TRBJ2-5	CASSQATGAGETQYF	TGCGCCAGCAGCCAGGCAACAGGGGCGGGGGAGACCCAGTACTTC
TRBD2	.	TRBV4-3	TRBJ2-7	CASSQVMTSGGYEQYF	TGCGCCAGCAGCCAAGTAATGACTAGCGGGGGGTACGAGCAGTACTTC
TRBD2	.	TRBV15	TRBJ2-1	CATSPRTSGSNEQFF	TGTGCCACCAGCCCACGGACTAGCGGGAGTAATGAGCAGTTCTTC
TRBD1	.	TRBV13	TRBJ2-1	CAVRQGNNNEQFF	TGTGCCGTTAGACAGGGGAACAACAATGAGCAGTTCTTC
.	.	TRBV9	TRBJ2-3	CASSVGGGGTDTQYF	TGTGCCAGCAGCGTTGGGGGAGGCGGCACAGATACGCAGTATTTT
.	.	TRBV4-3	TRBJ2-7	CASSQAPWGTDSYEQYF	TGCGCCAGCAGCCAAGCACCCTGGGGGACGGATTCCTACGAGCAGTACTTC
TRBD1	.	TRBV7-9	TRBJ2-5	CASSLVRGQTQETQYF	TGTGCCAGCAGCTTAGTAAGGGGGCAAACCCAAGAGACCCAGTACTTC
.	.	TRBV6-5	TRBJ1-1	CASYQRDLSPEAFF	TGTGCCAGCTACCAACGAGATTTATCTCCTGAAGCTTTCTTT
.	.	TRBV7-8	TRBJ2-2	CASQPGAGELFF	TGTGCCAGCCAACCGGGCGCCGGGGAGCTGTTTTTT
.	.	TRBV4-1	TRBJ2-3	CASSQGGSSTDTQYF	TGCGCCAGCAGCCAAGGGGGTTCTAGCACAGATACGCAGTATTTT
.	few	TRBV10-3	TRBJ1-2	CAISESPRNYGYTF	TGTGCCATCAGTGAGTCCCCCAGAAACTATGGCTACACCTTC
.	.	TRBV4-3	TRBJ1-1	CASSQQGLNTEAFF	TGCGCCAGCAGCCAACAGGGACTGAACACTGAAGCTTTCTTT
.	.	TRBV4-3	TRBJ1-2	CASSSQGRSYGYTF	TGCGCCAGCAGCTCTCAAGGACGGAGCTATGGCTACACCTTC
.	.	TRBV12-5	TRBJ1-2	CASGLLGAGYGYTF	TGTGCTAGTGGATTACTTGGGGCCGGCTATGGCTACACCTTC
.	.	TRBV19	TRBJ2-3	CASSIGGFSTDTQYF	TGTGCCAGTAGTATTGGTGGATTTTCAACAGATACGCAGTATTTT
.	.	TRBV27	TRBJ2-1	CASSSPGISSYNEQFF	TGTGCCAGCAGTTCGCCCGGGATCAGCTCCTACAATGAGCAGTTCTTC
TRBD1	.	TRBV27	TRBJ2-5	CASSHETGSQETQYF	TGTGCCAGCAGTCATGAGACAGGGTCTCAAGAGACCCAGTACTTC
.	.	TRBV5-5	TRBJ2-7	CASSLDGLLGGRSYEQYF	TGTGCCAGCAGCTTGGATGGCCTCTTGGGGGGAAGGTCCTACGAGCAGTACTTC
.	few	TRBV4-3	TRBJ1-2	CASSQDSTSGDGYTF	TGCGCCAGCAGCCAAGACTCAACCTCAGGGGATGGCTACACCTTC
TRBD2	.	TRBV9	TRBJ2-1	CASSPGTSRNGEQFF	TGTGCCAGCAGCCCCGGGACTAGCAGAAATGGTGAGCAGTTCTTC
TRBD2	once	TRBV4-1	TRBJ2-7	CASSQGPAGGPYEQYF	TGCGCCAGCAGCCAAGGGCCAGCGGGGGGTCCCTACGAGCAGTACTTC